The clone carrying this T cell receptor beta chain was observed a handful of times. The treatment denotes: randomized to nivolumab then ipilimumab (arm A) or the reverse (arm B). DNA-damaging chemotherapy had not been given to any patient beforehand. From thawed PBMCs, live CD3+CD8+ cells negative for CD19 and CD56 were sorted. The data derive from a study of sequential checkpoint blockade in melanoma. As for the study in general: First-line arms were nivolumab then ipilimumab, or the reverse, randomized 1:1. After both sequences, patients received maintenance nivolumab.

The CDR3 sequence is 15 residues long. Germline loops: CDR1 SEHNR, CDR2 FQNEAQ (reference sequence). V dropped 2 bases and J dropped 4 bases, with 12 bases sitting between them. Repertoires were generated with immunoSEQ multiplex PCR, while TCRdb's copy carries only in-frame clones and drops some. Altogether more than 15,000 clones are present, more than 60% being singletons, with the ten largest covering around 22%. V and J are TRBV7-9 and TRBJ1-3, with D possibly matching TRBD1 (6 bases). The origin of this receptor is a human donor with melanoma. The sample was CD8+ T cells sorted from blood (inferred from file names), taken from a patient given nivolumab and ipilimumab in sequence. CDR3 in amino acids: CASSLTGNEGNTIYF. Written as DNA, the CDR3 is TGTGCCAGCAGCTTAACAGGGAATGAAGGAAACACCATATATTTT.